This T cell receptor (beta chain) was obtained from a study of shared clonotypes between healthy human individuals. Study overall: CD4 naive and CD4 memory each took three plates per donor, while CD8 naive took two and CD8 memory one. Broader study findings: Enrolling few donors narrowed the genetic and exposure-history diversity that was represented.

In its sample, this clone was seen once. The antigen is not known. The repertoire was sequenced with immunoSEQ multiplex PCR; TCRdb's copy has only in-frame clones and lacks some. The repertoire holds some 1,900,000 clones, with around 96% as singletons. As defined, naive CD8 cells were CD45RO-negative and positively selected for CCR7, with terminally differentiated effector memory CD45RA+ cells excluded. The germline V and J ends were trimmed by 6 bases and 0 bases, with 11 bases remaining between them. The CDR3 totals 15 residues. In germline, CDR1 is MDHEN, CDR2 SYDVKM. The chain has TRBV28 and TRBJ1-4, with D unresolved. The sample comprised naive CD8+ T cells sorted from blood. This receptor was identified in a man aged 18 to 35 in good health. CDR3 in DNA: TGTGCCAGCAGCAACCCCAGAGCAACTAATGAAAAACTGTTTTTT. Translated, it gives CASSNPRATNEKLFF.